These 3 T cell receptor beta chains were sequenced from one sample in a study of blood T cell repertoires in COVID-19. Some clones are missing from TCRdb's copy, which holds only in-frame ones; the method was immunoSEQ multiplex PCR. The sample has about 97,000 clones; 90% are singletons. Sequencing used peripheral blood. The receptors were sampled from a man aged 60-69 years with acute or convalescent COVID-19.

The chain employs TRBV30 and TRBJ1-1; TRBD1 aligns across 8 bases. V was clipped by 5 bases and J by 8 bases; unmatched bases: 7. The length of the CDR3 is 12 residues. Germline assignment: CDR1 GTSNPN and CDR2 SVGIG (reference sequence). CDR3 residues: CAWSDRDWEAFF. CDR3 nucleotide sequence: TGTGCCTGGTCGGACAGGGATTGGGAAGCTTTCTTT.

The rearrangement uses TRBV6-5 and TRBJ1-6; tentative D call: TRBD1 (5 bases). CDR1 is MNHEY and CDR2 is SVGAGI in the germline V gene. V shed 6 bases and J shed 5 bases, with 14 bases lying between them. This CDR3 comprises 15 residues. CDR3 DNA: TGTGCCAGCAGGCCCCGACAGAAAGATAATTCACCCCTCCACTTT. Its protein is CASRPRQKDNSPLHF.

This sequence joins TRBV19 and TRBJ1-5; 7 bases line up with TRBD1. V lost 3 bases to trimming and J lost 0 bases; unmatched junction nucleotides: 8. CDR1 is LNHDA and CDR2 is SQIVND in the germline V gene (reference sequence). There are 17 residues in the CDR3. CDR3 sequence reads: CASSIGTEIYSNQPQHF. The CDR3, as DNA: TGTGCCAGTAGTATCGGGACAGAAATATATAGCAATCAGCCCCAGCATTTT.